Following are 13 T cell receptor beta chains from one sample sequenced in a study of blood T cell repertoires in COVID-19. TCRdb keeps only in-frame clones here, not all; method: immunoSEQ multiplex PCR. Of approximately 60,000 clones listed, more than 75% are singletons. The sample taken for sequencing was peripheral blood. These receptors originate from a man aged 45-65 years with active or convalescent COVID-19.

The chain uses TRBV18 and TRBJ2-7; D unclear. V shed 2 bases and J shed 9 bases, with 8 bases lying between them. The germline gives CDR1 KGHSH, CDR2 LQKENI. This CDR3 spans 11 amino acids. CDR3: CASSPDRVQYF. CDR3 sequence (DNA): TGTGCCAGCTCACCAGACCGGGTGCAGTACTTC.

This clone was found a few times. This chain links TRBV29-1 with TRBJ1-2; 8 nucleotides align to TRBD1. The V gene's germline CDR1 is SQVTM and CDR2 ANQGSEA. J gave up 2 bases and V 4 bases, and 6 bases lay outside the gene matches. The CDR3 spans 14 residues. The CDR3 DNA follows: TGCAGCGTTGCACCCGGGACAGGAAACTATGGCTACACCTTC. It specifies CSVAPGTGNYGYTF. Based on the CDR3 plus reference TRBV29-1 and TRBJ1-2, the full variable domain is SAVISQKPSRDICQRGTSLTIQCQVDSQVTMMFWYRQQPGQSLTLIATANQGSEATYESGFVIDKFPISRPNLTFSTLTVSNMSPEDSSIYLCSVAPGTGNYGYTFGSGTRLTVV.

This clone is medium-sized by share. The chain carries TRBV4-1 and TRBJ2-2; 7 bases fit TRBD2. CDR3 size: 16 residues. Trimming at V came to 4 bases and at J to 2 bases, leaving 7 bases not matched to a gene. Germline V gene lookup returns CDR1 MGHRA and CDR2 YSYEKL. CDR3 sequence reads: CASSPGPSGNTGELFF. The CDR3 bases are TGCGCCAGCAGCCCGGGGCCTAGCGGTAACACCGGGGAGCTGTTTTTT.

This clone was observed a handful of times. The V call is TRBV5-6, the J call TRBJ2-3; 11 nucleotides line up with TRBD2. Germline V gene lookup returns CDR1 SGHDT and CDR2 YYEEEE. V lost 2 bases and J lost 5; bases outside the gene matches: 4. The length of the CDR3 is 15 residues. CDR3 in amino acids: CASSLLAGVLDTQYF. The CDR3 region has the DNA TGTGCCAGCAGCTTACTAGCGGGAGTTTTAGATACGCAGTATTTT.

The CDR3 loop is CASGLAYSLTNYGYTF. The CDR3 coding sequence is TGTGCTAGTGGTTTGGCCTACAGCCTCACTAACTATGGCTACACCTTC. The V and J genes are TRBV12-5 and TRBJ1-2; D not resolved. CDR3 length: 16 amino acids. V lost 1 base and J 0 bases, leaving 12 bases between the germline ends. The germline V gene encodes CDR1 LGHNT and CDR2 FRNRAP.

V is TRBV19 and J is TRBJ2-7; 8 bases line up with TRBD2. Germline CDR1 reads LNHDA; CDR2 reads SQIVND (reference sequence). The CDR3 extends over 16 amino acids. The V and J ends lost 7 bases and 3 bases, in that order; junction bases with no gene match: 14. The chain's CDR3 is CASTSDGGGGVYEQYF. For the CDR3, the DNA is TGTGCCAGTACCTCCGACGGGGGGGGAGGTGTCTACGAGCAGTACTTC.

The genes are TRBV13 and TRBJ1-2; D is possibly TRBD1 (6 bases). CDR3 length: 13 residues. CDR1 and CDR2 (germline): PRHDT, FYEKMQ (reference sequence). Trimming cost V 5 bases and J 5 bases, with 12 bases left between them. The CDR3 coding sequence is TGTGCCAGCAGCCGCGGGGGGCAATATGGCTACACCTTC. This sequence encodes CASSRGGQYGYTF. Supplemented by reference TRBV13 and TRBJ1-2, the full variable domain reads AAGVIQSPRHLIKEKRETATLKCYPIPRHDTVYWYQQGPGQDPQFLISFYEKMQSDKGSIPDRFSAQQFSDYHSELNMSSLELGDSALYFCASSRGGQYGYTFGSGTRLTVV.

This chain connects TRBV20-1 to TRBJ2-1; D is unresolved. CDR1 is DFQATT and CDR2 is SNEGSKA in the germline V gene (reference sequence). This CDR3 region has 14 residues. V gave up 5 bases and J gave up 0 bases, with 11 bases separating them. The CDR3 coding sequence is TGCAGTGCTGGTGACTCGGTCTCCTACAATGAGCAGTTCTTC. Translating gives CSAGDSVSYNEQFF.

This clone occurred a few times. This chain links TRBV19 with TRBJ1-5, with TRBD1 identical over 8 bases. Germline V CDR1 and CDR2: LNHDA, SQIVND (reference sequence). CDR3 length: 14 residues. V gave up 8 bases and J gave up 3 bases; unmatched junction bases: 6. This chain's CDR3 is CASGSDRDNQPQHF. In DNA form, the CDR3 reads TGTGCCAGTGGCTCGGACAGGGACAATCAGCCCCAGCATTTT.

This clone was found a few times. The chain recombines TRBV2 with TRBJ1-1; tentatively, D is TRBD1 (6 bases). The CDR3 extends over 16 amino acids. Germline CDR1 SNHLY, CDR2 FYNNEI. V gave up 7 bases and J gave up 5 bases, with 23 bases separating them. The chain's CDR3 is CASTKRGAGAGTEAFF. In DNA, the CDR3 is TGTGCCAGCACTAAAAGGGGGGCGGGAGCAGGGACTGAAGCTTTCTTT.

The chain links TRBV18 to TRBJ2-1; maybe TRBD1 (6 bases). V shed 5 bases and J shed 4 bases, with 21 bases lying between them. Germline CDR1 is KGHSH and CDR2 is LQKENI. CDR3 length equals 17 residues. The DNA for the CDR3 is TGTGCCAGCTCAGCTCTAACCTCGGGACATTCATACAATGAGCAGTTCTTC. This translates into CASSALTSGHSYNEQFF. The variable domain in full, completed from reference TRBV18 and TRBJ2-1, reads NAGVMQNPRHLVRRRGQEARLRCSPMKGHSHVYWYRQLPEEGLKFMVYLQKENIIDESGMPKERFSAEFPKEGPSILRIQQVVRGDSAAYFCASSALTSGHSYNEQFFGPGTRLTVL.

The CDR3 DNA sequence: TGTGCCACCAGCAGACCCGGACTAGCGGGAACCAATGAGCAGTTCTTC. Its protein product is CATSRPGLAGTNEQFF. V is TRBV15 and J is TRBJ2-1, with 12 bases fitting TRBD2. This CDR3 comprises 16 residues. V shed 2 bases, J shed 6 bases, and the junction held 5 bases outside the gene matches. Germline CDR1 is LNHNV and CDR2 is YYDKDF (reference sequence).

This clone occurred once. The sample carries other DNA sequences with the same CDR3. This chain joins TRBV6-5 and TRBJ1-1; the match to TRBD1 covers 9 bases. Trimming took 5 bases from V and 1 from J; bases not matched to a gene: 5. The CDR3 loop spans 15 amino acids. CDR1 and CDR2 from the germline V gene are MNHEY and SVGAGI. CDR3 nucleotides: TGTGCCAGCAGTCGTAGACAGGGGGGGAACACTGAAGCTTTCTTT. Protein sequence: CASSRRQGGNTEAFF.